These T cell receptor beta chains were read from a single sample in a study of blood T cell repertoires in COVID-19. The repertoire was sequenced with immunoSEQ multiplex PCR; TCRdb's copy has only in-frame clones and lacks some. The sample shows 150,000 or so clones, roughly 84% of them seen only once. The sequencing sample was made of PBMCs or T cells enriched from blood (not recorded which). Receptors originate from a man aged 55 to 70 who had recovered from COVID-19. CDR3s include the opening cysteine and the closing phenylalanine or tryptophan. The D gene is left open where the match is weak. Clone sizes are given selectively: once, few, many, or a class where the clone is expanded.

TRBJ2-7 | TRBD2 | NA | TRBV29-1 | TGCAGCGCTACTAGCGATCGTCTGGGCGAGCAGTACTTC | CSATSDRLGEQYF
TRBJ2-1 | TRBD2 | NA | TRBV16 | TGTGCCAGCAGCCAATCTTATAGTTCGGGCAGCGGGATCACTCTCGGCAATGAGCAGTTCTTC | CASSQSYSSGSGITLGNEQFF
TRBJ2-5 | TRBD1 | NA | TRBV5-1 | TGCGCCAGCAGCACCAGGACAGGGGCAGAGGAGACCCAGTACTTC | CASSTRTGAEETQYF
TRBJ1-2 | NA | NA | TRBV7-9 | TGTGCCAGCAGCAAGACAGTGAACTATGGCTACACCTTC | CASSKTVNYGYTF
TRBJ2-3 | NA | NA | TRBV7-2 | TGTGCCAGCAGCTTAGGGCCGGCCGGGAGCACAGATACGCAGTATTTT | CASSLGPAGSTDTQYF
TRBJ2-1 | TRBD2 | NA | TRBV19 | TGTGCCAGTAGTAAGGCTAGCGGGGGTTCCCTACAATCCTACAATGAGCAGTTCTTC | CASSKASGGSLQSYNEQFF
TRBJ1-1 | NA | NA | TRBV4-1 | TGCGCCAGCAGCCAAGAAGTGGCCAGGGCGAACACTGAAGCTTTCTTT | CASSQEVARANTEAFF
TRBJ1-6 | NA | NA | TRBV3-1/TRBV3-2 | TGTGCCAGCCGGGGGACCCTGGGATCACCCCTCCACTTT | CASRGTLGSPLHF
TRBJ2-7 | NA | NA | TRBV28 | TGTGCCAGCAAATTAACCCGGGATAACTACGAGCAGTACTTC | CASKLTRDNYEQYF
TRBJ2-7 | NA | NA | TRBV6-5 | TGTGCCAGCAGTTTGCAGTCCTACGAGCAGTACTTC | CASSLQSYEQYF
TRBJ1-6 | NA | NA | TRBV5-6 | TGTGCCAGCAGCTTGGAGGGGGAGCCCTATAATTCACCCCTCCACTTT | CASSLEGEPYNSPLHF
TRBJ2-7 | NA | NA | TRBV11-3 | TGTGCCAGCAGCAAGACGGACAGTTACGAGCAGTACTTC | CASSKTDSYEQYF
TRBJ1-1 | TRBD1 | NA | TRBV7-3 | TGTGCCAGCAGCTTACCGTGGGGACAGGGGACCCCCATGAACACTGAAGCTTTCTTT | CASSLPWGQGTPMNTEAFF
TRBJ2-1 | TRBD1 | NA | TRBV14 | TGTGCCAGCAGCGGGACAGGGAGCTCCTACAATGAGCAGTTCTTC | CASSGTGSSYNEQFF
TRBJ1-2 | NA | NA | TRBV28 | TGTGCCAGCAGTTTAGCACAGACCTATGGCTACACCTTC | CASSLAQTYGYTF
TRBJ1-1 | TRBD1 | NA | TRBV19 | TGTGCCAGTACCTCCCAGGGGGCGAGTGAAGCTTTCTTT | CASTSQGASEAFF
TRBJ1-2 | NA | NA | TRBV28 | TGTGCCAGCAGTTTACCCGCCTTGGGAGCACGCGGCTACACCTTC | CASSLPALGARGYTF
TRBJ1-3 | NA | NA | TRBV29-1 | TGCAGCGTTCGGGCCCCGGGGGGAAACACCATATATTTT | CSVRAPGGNTIYF
TRBJ2-5 | TRBD2 | NA | TRBV19 | TGTGCCAGTACCGGGGGGAGGCAAGAGACCCAGTACTTC | CASTGGRQETQYF
TRBJ1-2 | NA | NA | TRBV6-5 | TGTGCCAGCACTCGGGACATCTATGGCTACACCTTC | CASTRDIYGYTF
TRBJ1-1 | NA | few | TRBV12-3/TRBV12-4 | TGTGCCAGCAGTTTAGGCGGTTTTTCTGAAGCTTTCTTT | CASSLGGFSEAFF
TRBJ1-6 | NA | NA | TRBV7-3 | TGTGCCAGCAGCCAGACCGCACGGGGGTATAATTCACCCCTCCACTTT | CASSQTARGYNSPLHF
TRBJ1-6 | TRBD1 | NA | TRBV19 | TGTGCCAGTAGCGGACAGGGGAATTCACCCCTCCACTTT | CASSGQGNSPLHF
TRBJ2-7 | NA | NA | TRBV25-1 | TGTGCCAGCAGTGAATCGACTGTCTCCTACGAGCAGTACTTC | CASSESTVSYEQYF